The 23 T cell receptor beta chains given below trace back to one sample, sequenced in a study of blood T cell repertoires in COVID-19. Only in-frame clones appear in the TCRdb table, and some are missing; sequencing was by immunoSEQ multiplex PCR. The sample includes 190,000 or so clones, around 80% of them seen just once. Sequenced: peripheral blood. Receptors originate from a man aged 45-65 years who had recovered from COVID-19.

This chain uses TRBV2 with TRBJ2-5; perhaps TRBD2 as D (5 bases). This CDR3 contains 14 residues. The germline V gene has CDR1 SNHLY and CDR2 FYNNEI. V was pared by 4 bases and J by 7 bases, with 16 bases between. The CDR3 protein is CASSAARRRVTQYF. CDR3 nucleotides: TGTGCCAGCAGTGCGGCTAGGAGGAGAGTGACCCAGTACTTC.

This rearrangement joins TRBV5-1 to TRBJ2-5; 10 positions match TRBD2. Trimming cost V 0 bases and J 2 bases; bases outside gene matches: 1. The CDR3 is 15 residues long. The germline V gene has CDR1 SGHRS and CDR2 YFSETQ. CDR3 DNA sequence: TGCGCCAGCAGCTTGGAACTAGCGGGACAAGAGACCCAGTACTTC. It encodes CASSLELAGQETQYF.

This clone was picked up a small number of times. V gene TRBV7-3 combines with J gene TRBJ2-6, with a tentative D call TRBD2 (5 bases). The CDR3 loop spans 15 amino acids. Germline loops: CDR1 SGHTA, CDR2 FQGTGA. Deletions cut 6 bases from V and 2 bases from J, with 11 bases between. The CDR3 loop reads CASSRGLTGANVLTF. The CDR3 coding sequence is TGTGCCAGCAGTCGGGGTTTGACTGGGGCCAACGTCCTGACTTTC.

This chain connects TRBV28 to TRBJ1-5; 9 bases agree with TRBD1. With V trimmed by 5 bases and J by 8 bases, 13 bases remained unmatched. The CDR3 totals 16 residues. Per germline, CDR1 MDHEN and CDR2 SYDVKM. CDR3 in DNA: TGTGCCAGCAGTCATCCCCGATACAGGGGGCAGGAGCCCCAGCATTTT. Amino acids: CASSHPRYRGQEPQHF.

In its sample, this clone was seen once. V is TRBV19 and J is TRBJ2-3; D may be TRBD2 (5 bases). Trimming took off 2 bases at V and 1 base at J, with 7 bases between the two ends. This CDR3 is built from 14 residues. Per the germline V gene, CDR1 is LNHDA and CDR2 is SQIVND (reference sequence). CDR3 amino acids: CASSIFGGTDTQYF. For the CDR3, the DNA is TGTGCCAGTAGTATATTCGGGGGCACAGATACGCAGTATTTT.

The rearrangement uses TRBV18 and TRBJ1-2; 7 nucleotides agree with TRBD1. This CDR3 has 14 residues. With V trimmed by 4 bases and J by 4 bases, 6 bases remained unmatched. The germline V gene has CDR1 KGHSH and CDR2 LQKENI. CDR3 sequence (DNA): TGTGCCAGCTCACGGGACAGCCCAACCTATGGCTACACCTTC. It encodes CASSRDSPTYGYTF.

The genes are TRBV12-3 or TRBV12-4 and TRBJ2-1; 10 nucleotides line up with TRBD2. Losses at the gene ends were 8 bases for V and 9 bases for J; bases not matched to a gene: 4. This CDR3 contains 12 residues. The CDR3 DNA follows: TGTGCCAGCGGGAGCGGGAGGGGTGAGCAGTTCTTC. Protein sequence: CASGSGRGEQFF.

The genes are TRBV6-2 or TRBV6-3 and TRBJ2-7; TRBD2 aligns across 12 bases. Germline V CDR1 and CDR2: MNHEY, SVGEGT. The CDR3 runs to 15 residues. V dropped 2 bases and J dropped 3; count of bases not matched to a gene: 2. CDR3 sequence (DNA): TGTGCCAGCAGTTACCGACTAGCGGGAGACTACGAGCAGTACTTC. Translating gives CASSYRLAGDYEQYF.

The J gene is TRBJ2-7, the V gene TRBV4-2; TRBD2 matches at 10 bases. The germline CDR1 and CDR2 sequences are LGHNA and YNFKEQ. There are 15 residues in the CDR3. J was trimmed by 6 bases and V by 4 bases; bases with no gene match: 9. CDR3: CASSRTGTSAGEQYF. The CDR3 DNA reads TGTGCCAGCAGCCGGACCGGGACTAGCGCTGGCGAGCAGTACTTC.

The rearrangement joins TRBV19 to TRBJ2-7; 7 bases map to TRBD1. From germline, CDR1 is LNHDA and CDR2 SQIVND (reference sequence). V shed 3 bases and J 6 bases; nucleotides not matched to a gene: 11. CDR3 size: 15 residues. The CDR3 nucleotides are TGTGCCAGTAGTATGAGGGGGCAGGGTTCGGGCGAGCAGTACTTC. Protein sequence: CASSMRGQGSGEQYF.

This clone has just a few counts. This rearrangement joins TRBV5-8 to TRBJ1-6; 7 bases line up with TRBD1. The germline CDR1 and CDR2 sequences are SGHTS and YDEGEE. CDR3 length: 16 amino acids. V lost 4 bases and J lost 10; bases outside the gene matches: 14. The CDR3 region is CASSRTGFGVGSPLHF. The CDR3 nucleotides read TGTGCCAGCAGCCGGACAGGATTCGGGGTGGGATCACCCCTCCACTTT.

This chain joins TRBV5-1 and TRBJ2-3, with D unclear. The CDR3 consists of 13 residues. Germline V gene data show CDR1 as SGHRS and CDR2 as YFSETQ. With 1 base removed from V and 6 bases from J, the gap between germline ends came to 9 bases. The CDR3 reads CASSLPGRDTQYF. The CDR3 nucleotides are TGCGCCAGCAGCTTGCCGGGTCGGGATACGCAGTATTTT.

The chain carries TRBV5-5 and TRBJ2-7, with 8 bases that match TRBD1. The ends lost 0 bases at V and 5 bases at J; junction bases unmatched: 4. This CDR3 spans 14 amino acids. Germline CDR1 SGHKS, CDR2 YYEKEE (reference sequence). CDR3: CASSLDQGANEQYF. CDR3 sequence (DNA): TGTGCCAGCAGCTTGGATCAGGGGGCAAACGAGCAGTACTTC.

The genes are TRBV19 and TRBJ2-1; 11 bases match TRBD2. V shed 8 bases and J 2 bases; nucleotides not matched to a gene: 2. CDR3 length: 14 amino acids. Germline CDR1 and CDR2: LNHDA and SQIVND (reference sequence). The CDR3 region has the DNA TGTGCCAGTTCACTAGCGGGAGCCTACAATGAGCAGTTCTTC. It specifies CASSLAGAYNEQFF.

This chain joins TRBV3-1 (or the pseudogene TRBV3-2) and TRBJ2-3; 14 bases agree with TRBD2. Germline CDR1 reads LGHDT; CDR2 reads YNNKEL (reference sequence). Trimming took 4 bases from V and 1 from J; bases not matched to a gene: 4. The CDR3 has 17 residues. The CDR3, as DNA: TGTGCCAGCAGCCCGGGGACTAGCGGGAGTGGCACAGATACGCAGTATTTT. Amino acids: CASSPGTSGSGTDTQYF.

This clone was observed a few times. J is TRBJ1-2 and V is TRBV6-2 or TRBV6-3; 7 nucleotides match TRBD1. Germline V gives CDR1 MNHEY, CDR2 SVGEGT. This CDR3 region has 17 residues. V lost 2 bases, J lost 7 bases, and 16 bases stayed unmatched. CDR3 loop: CASSYIDTMTGNGGYTF. The DNA of the CDR3 is TGTGCCAGCAGTTACATCGATACTATGACAGGGAACGGTGGCTACACCTTC.

The chain links TRBV6-5 to TRBJ1-2; TRBD1 is a possible D gene (6 bases). The CDR3 has 15 amino acids. V was cut by 5 bases and J by 4 bases, with 17 bases left in between. The germline V gene has CDR1 MNHEY and CDR2 SVGAGI. This CDR3 is CASSMKGRGFYGYTF. The CDR3 coding sequence is TGTGCCAGCAGTATGAAAGGCAGGGGTTTCTATGGCTACACCTTC.

This clone was found once. This rearrangement joins TRBV4-2 to TRBJ1-2; the match to TRBD1 covers 7 bases. V lost 1 base to trimming and J lost 4 bases; unmatched junction nucleotides: 6. The CDR3 consists of 15 residues. CDR1 LGHNA and CDR2 YNFKEQ come from the germline V gene. CDR3 sequence reads: CASSQVGQNTYGYTF. The CDR3 DNA sequence: TGTGCCAGCAGCCAAGTGGGACAGAACACCTATGGCTACACCTTC.

This chain links TRBV19 with TRBJ1-4; D perhaps matches TRBD1 (6 bases). Per germline, CDR1 LNHDA and CDR2 SQIVND (reference sequence). The CDR3 is 13 residues long. V lost 6 bases and J lost 8, with 13 bases in between. CDR3 coding DNA: TGTGCCAGTAGGTTACAGGGAAGAGAAAAACTGTTTTTT. Residues: CASRLQGREKLFF. The whole variable domain, remainder taken from reference TRBV19 and TRBJ1-4, is DGGITQSPKYLFRKEGQNVTLSCEQNLNHDAMYWYRQDPGQGLRLIYYSQIVNDFQKGDIAEGYSVSREKKESFPLTVTSAQKNPTAFYLCASRLQGREKLFFGSGTQLSVL.

The V gene is TRBV5-1, the J gene TRBJ1-1; the D is unclear. The CDR3 contains 16 residues. The germline CDR1 and CDR2 sequences are SGHRS and YFSETQ. The V gene lost 5 bases and the J gene lost 1 base, with 18 bases spanning the gap. In DNA, the CDR3 is TGCGCCAGCAGTCGCGGGCCGACCGGGCGGAACACTGAAGCTTTCTTT. It codes for CASSRGPTGRNTEAFF.

The chain employs TRBV27 and TRBJ1-2; D possibly corresponds to TRBD1 (5 bases). This CDR3 spans 12 amino acids. The V end was cut by 3 bases, the J end by 5 bases, with 7 bases between. The V gene's germline CDR1 is MNHEY and CDR2 SMNVEV (reference sequence). The CDR3 DNA is TGTGCCAGCAGTTTCCAGGGTTATGGCTACACCTTC. Translated: CASSFQGYGYTF.

The chain is built from TRBV18 and TRBJ2-1, with 8 positions matching TRBD2. The CDR3 has 16 residues. CDR1 is KGHSH, CDR2 LQKENI, per germline. After removal of 0 bases from V and 6 bases from J, the junction contained 7 bases not matched to a gene. CDR3 in DNA: TGTGCCAGCTCACCACCCCCAGCGGGAGTCGCCAATGAGCAGTTCTTC. Amino acid sequence: CASSPPPAGVANEQFF. Complete variable domain (other parts from reference TRBV18 and TRBJ2-1): NAGVMQNPRHLVRRRGQEARLRCSPMKGHSHVYWYRQLPEEGLKFMVYLQKENIIDESGMPKERFSAEFPKEGPSILRIQQVVRGDSAAYFCASSPPPAGVANEQFFGPGTRLTVL.

V usage is TRBV19 and J usage is TRBJ2-7, with 8 bases matching TRBD1. V lost 4 bases to trimming and J lost 3 bases; unmatched junction nucleotides: 5. This CDR3 is built from 14 residues. Germline lookup yields CDR1 LNHDA and CDR2 SQIVND (reference sequence). Here the CDR3 DNA reads TGTGCCAGTAGTACCGGACAGGGCGGCTACGAGCAGTACTTC. As protein: CASSTGQGGYEQYF.